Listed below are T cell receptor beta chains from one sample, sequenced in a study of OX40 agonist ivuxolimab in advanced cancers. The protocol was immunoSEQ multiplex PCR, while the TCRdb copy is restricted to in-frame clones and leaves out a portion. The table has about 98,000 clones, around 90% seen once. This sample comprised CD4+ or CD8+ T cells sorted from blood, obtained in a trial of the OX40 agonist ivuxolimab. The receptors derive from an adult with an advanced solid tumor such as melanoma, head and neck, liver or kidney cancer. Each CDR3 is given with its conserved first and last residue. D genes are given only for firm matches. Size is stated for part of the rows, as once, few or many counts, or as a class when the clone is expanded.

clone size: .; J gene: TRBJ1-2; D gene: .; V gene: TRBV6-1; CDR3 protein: CASSEAQRAYGYTF
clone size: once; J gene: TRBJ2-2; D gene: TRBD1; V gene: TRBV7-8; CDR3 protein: CASSLAIQGDTGELFF
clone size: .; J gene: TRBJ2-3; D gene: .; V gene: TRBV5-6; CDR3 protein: CASSLVGVAQYF
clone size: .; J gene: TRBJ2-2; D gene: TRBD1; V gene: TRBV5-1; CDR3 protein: CASSQDRGGSGELFF
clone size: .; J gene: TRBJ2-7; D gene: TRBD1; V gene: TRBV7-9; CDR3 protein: CASSPPVRTGSSYEQYF
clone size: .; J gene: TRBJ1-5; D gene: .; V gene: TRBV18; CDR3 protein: CASSQDRDQPQHF
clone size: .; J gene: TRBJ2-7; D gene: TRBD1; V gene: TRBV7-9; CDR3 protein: CASGWDRGDNEQYF
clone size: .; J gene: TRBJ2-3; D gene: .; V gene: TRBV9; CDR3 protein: CASSAAEPSTDTQYF
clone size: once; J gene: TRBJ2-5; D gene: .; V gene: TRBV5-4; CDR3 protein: CASSLEETQYF
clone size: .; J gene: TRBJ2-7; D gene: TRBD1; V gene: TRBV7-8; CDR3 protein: CASSTPPQGASYEQYF
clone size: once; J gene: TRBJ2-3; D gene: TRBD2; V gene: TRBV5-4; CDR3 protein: CASSWSGGSTDTQYF
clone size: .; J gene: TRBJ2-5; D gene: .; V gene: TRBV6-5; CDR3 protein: CASSYSGAWYF
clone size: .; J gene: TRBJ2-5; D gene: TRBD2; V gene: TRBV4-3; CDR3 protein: CASSVGLRETQYF
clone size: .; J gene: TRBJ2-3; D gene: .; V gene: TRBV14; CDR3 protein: CASSPDGSRTDTQYF
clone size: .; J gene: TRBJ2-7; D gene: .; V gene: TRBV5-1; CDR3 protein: CASSLGGAEQYF
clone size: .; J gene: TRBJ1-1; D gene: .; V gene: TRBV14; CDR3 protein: CASSLKLVNTEAFF
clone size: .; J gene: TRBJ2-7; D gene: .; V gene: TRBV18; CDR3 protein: CAGKSPSGHEQYF
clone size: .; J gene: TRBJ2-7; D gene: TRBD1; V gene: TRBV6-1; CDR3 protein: CASSEGTATYEQYF
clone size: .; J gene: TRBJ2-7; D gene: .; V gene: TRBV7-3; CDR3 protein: CASSHKGGKYEQYF
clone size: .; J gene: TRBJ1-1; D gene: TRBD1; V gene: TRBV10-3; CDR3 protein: CAISEADRQTEAFF
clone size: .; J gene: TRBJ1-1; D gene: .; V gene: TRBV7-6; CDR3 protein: CASSLAPNTEAFF
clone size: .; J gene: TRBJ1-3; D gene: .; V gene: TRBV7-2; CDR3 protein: CASSLRRVNSGNTIYF
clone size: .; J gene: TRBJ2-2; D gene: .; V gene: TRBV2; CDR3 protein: CASKGPANTGELFF
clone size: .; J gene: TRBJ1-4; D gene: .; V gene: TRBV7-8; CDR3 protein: CASSLMVELFF
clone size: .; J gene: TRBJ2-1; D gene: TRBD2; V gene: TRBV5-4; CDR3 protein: CASSLAGGEQFF
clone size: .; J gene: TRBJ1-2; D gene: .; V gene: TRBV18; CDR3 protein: CASSPPGQSYGYTF
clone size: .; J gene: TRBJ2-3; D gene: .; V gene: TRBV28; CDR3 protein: CASSSGYRLGDTQYF
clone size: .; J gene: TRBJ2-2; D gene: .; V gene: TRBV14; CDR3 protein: CASSPRVHGELFF
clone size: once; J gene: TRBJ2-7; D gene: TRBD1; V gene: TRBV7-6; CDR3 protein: CASSPSGQGPYEQYF
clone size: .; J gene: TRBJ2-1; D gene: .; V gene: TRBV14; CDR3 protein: CASSRGSYYNEQFF
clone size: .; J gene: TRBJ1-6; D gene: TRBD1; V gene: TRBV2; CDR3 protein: CASSKNRGMESPLHF
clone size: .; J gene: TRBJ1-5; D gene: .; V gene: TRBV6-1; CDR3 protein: CASSELDTQVHQPQHF
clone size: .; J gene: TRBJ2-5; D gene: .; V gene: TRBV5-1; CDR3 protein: CASRREQETQYF
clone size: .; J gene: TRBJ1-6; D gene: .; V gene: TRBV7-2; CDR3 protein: CASSLAAGMNSPLHF
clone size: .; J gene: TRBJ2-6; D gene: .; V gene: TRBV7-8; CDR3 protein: CASSPDRTGANVLTF
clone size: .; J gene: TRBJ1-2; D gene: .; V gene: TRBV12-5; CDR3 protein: CASGVRGNYGYTF
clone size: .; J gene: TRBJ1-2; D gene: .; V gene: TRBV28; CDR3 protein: CASSLRYGYTF
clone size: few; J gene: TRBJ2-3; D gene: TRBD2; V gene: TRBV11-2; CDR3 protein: CASSLRAVGGGTDTQYF
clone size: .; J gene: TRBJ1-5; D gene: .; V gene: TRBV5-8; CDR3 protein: CASSLRWGFVQPQHF
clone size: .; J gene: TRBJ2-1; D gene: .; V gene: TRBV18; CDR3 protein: CASSPDSYNEQFF
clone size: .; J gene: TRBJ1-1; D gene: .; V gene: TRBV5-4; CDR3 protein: CASSLASRPSGEAFF
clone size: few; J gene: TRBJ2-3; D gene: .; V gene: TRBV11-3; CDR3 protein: CASSPQTSTDTQYF
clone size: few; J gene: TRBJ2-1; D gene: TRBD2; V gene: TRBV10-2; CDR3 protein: CASTEGHGEGQFF
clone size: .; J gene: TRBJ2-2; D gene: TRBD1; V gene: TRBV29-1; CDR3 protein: CSVEPLDRVSTGELFF
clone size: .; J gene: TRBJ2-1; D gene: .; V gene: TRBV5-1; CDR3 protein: CASAVSYNEQFF
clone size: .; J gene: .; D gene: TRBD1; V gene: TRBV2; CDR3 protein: CASSQGQGVNEQYF
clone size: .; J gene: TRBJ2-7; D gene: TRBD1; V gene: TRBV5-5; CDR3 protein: CASSFGGTGAEQYF
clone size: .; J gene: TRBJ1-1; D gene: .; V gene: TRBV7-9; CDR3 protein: CASSLTNTEAFF
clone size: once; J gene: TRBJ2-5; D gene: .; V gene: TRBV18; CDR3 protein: CASSPVRSETQYF
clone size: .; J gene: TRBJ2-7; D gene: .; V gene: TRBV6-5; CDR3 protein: CASRAGSYEQYF
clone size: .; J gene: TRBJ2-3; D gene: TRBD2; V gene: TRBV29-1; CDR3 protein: CSVEGTRSTDTQYF
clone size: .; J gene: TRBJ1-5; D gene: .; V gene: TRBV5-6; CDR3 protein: CASSFWRGNLNQPQHF
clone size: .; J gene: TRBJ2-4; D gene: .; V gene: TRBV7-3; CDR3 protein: CASSLSTGHIQYF
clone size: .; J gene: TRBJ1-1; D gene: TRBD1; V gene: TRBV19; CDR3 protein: CASSIETHRGQGTEAFF